This T cell receptor (beta chain) appears in the sequencing data of a study of identical twins. This CDR3 is 16 amino acids long. The ends lost 4 bases at V and 7 bases at J; junction bases unmatched: 9. This clonotype has only a few counts. Template switching added a universal primer site, and cDNA bore unique molecular identifiers. Each CDR3 protein is one row after TCRdb ran MiXCR on the 5' RACE reads. Of hundreds of thousands of distinct CDR3 sequences listed, roughly 12% were seen once; the top ten hold around 1.5%. These data also featured in a second study, about yellow fever vaccine responses in identical twins. From that paper: Twins reportedly had a vaccine T cell response that seemed partly convergent, partly personalized.

This receptor was identified in a woman under 30 in good health. The genes are TRBV12-3 or TRBV12-4 and TRBJ2-3; 12 positions agree with TRBD2. Sequencing input: PBMCs. The CDR3 loop reads CASSSTTSGGRYTQYF. Written as DNA, the CDR3 is TGTGCCAGCAGTTCCACGACTAGCGGGGGCCGTTATACGCAGTATTTT.